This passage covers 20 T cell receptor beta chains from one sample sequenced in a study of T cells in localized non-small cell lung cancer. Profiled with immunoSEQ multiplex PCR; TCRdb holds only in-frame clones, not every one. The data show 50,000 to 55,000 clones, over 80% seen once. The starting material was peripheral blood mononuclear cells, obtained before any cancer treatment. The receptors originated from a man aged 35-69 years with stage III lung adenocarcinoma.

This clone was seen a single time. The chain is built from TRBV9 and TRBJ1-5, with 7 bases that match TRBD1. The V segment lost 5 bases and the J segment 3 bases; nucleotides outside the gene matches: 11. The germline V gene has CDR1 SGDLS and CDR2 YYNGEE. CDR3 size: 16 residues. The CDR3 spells CASSYEDRTLNQPQHF. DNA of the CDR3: TGTGCCAGCAGTTACGAGGACAGGACCCTCAATCAGCCCCAGCATTTT. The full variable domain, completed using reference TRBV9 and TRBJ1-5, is DSGVTQTPKHLITATGQRVTLRCSPRSGDLSVYWYQQSLDQGLQFLIQYYNGEERAKGNILERFSAQQFPDLHSELNLSSLELGDSALYFCASSYEDRTLNQPQHFGDGTRLSIL.

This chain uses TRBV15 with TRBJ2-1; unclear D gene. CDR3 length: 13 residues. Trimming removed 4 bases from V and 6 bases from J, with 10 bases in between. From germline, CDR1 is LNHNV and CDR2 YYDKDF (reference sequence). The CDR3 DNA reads TGTGCCACCAGCACAGACCGGAGCAATGAGCAGTTCTTC. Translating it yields CATSTDRSNEQFF.

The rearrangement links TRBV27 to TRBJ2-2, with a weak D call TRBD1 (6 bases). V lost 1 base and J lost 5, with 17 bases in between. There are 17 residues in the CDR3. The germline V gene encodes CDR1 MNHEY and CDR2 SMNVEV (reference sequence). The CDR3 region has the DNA TGTGCCAGCAGTTTATTAGGCGGACCGAGGGGGACCGGGGAGCTGTTTTTT. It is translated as CASSLLGGPRGTGELFF.

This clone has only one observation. This CDR3 reads CASSLWDRANSPLHF. CDR3 nucleotide sequence: TGTGCCAGCAGCCTATGGGACAGGGCGAATTCACCCCTCCACTTT. This chain connects TRBV7-2 to TRBJ1-6; 9 positions agree with TRBD1. The V gene end was trimmed by 5 bases and the J gene end by 7 bases; junction bases not matched to a gene: 6. The CDR3 is made up of 15 amino acids. The germline CDR1 and CDR2 sequences are SGHTA and FQGNSA.

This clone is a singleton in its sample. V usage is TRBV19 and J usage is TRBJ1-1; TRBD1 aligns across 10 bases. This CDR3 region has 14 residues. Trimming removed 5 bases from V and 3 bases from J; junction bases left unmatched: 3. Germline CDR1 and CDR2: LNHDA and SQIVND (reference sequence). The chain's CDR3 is CASSLGTGDTEAFF. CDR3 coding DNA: TGTGCCAGTAGTCTCGGGACAGGGGACACTGAAGCTTTCTTT.

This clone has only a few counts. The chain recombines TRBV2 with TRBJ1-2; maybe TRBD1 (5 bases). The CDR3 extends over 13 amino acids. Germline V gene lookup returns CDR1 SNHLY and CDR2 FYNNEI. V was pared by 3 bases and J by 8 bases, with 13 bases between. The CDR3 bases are TGTGCCAGCAGTGATACCGGGGCGACGGGCTACACCTTC. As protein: CASSDTGATGYTF.

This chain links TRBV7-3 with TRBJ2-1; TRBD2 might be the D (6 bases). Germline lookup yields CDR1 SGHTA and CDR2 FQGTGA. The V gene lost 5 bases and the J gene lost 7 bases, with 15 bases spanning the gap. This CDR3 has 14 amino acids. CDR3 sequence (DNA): TGTGCCAGCAGCCCTTCGAGCGGGCCGAATGAGCAGTTCTTC. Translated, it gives CASSPSSGPNEQFF.

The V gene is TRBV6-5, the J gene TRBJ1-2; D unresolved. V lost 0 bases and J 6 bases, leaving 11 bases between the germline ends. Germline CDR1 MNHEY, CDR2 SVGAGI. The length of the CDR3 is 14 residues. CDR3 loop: CASSYSGIRNGYTF. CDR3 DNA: TGTGCCAGCAGTTACTCAGGAATAAGGAATGGCTACACCTTC.

The CDR3 reads CASRGAGNQPQHF. CDR3 bases: TGTGCCAGTAGAGGGGCAGGGAATCAGCCCCAGCATTTT. The chain employs TRBV19 and TRBJ1-5; TRBD1 is a possible D gene (5 bases). CDR1 and CDR2 from the germline V gene are LNHDA and SQIVND (reference sequence). The CDR3 runs to 13 residues. The ends were cut back, 6 bases at V and 4 bases at J, with 10 bases in the middle.

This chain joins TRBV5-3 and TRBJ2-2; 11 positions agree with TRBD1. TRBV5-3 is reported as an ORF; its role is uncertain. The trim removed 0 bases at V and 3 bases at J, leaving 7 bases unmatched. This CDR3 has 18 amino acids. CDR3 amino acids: CARSLANRDRGDTGELFF. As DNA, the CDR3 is TGTGCCAGAAGCTTGGCCAACCGGGACAGGGGGGACACCGGGGAGCTGTTTTTT.

As DNA, the CDR3 is TGTGCCAGCAGCCAAGTAGGAGGGCGTTTGGGCTACACCTTC. Its translation: CASSQVGGRLGYTF. The rearrangement links TRBV14 to TRBJ1-2; unclear D gene. The CDR3 contains 14 residues. V shed 1 base and J shed 8 bases, with 14 bases lying between them. The germline V gene encodes CDR1 SGHDN and CDR2 FVKESK.

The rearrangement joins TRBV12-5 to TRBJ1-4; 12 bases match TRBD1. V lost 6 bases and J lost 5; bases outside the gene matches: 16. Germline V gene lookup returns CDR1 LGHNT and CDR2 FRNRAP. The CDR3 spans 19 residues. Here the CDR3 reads CASGRTGTGGLSINEKLFF. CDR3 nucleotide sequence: TGTGCTAGTGGGAGAACCGGGACAGGGGGCTTGTCTATCAATGAAAAACTGTTTTTT.

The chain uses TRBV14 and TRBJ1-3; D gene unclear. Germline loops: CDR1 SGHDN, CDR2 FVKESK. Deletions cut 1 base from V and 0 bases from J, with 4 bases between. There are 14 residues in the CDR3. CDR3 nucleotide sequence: TGTGCCAGCAGCCAAGCAGTCTCTGGAAACACCATATATTTT. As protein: CASSQAVSGNTIYF.

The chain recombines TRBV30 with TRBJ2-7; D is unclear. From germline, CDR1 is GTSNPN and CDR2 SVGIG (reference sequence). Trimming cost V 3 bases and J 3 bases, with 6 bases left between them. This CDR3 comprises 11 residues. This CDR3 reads CAWSSGYEQYF. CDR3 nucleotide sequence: TGTGCCTGGAGCTCAGGCTACGAGCAGTACTTC.

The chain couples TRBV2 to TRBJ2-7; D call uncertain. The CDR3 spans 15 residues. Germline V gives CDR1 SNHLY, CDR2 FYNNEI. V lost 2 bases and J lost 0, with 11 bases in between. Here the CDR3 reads CASSERQLSSYEQYF. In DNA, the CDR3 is TGTGCCAGCAGTGAACGGCAGTTGAGCTCCTACGAGCAGTACTTC.

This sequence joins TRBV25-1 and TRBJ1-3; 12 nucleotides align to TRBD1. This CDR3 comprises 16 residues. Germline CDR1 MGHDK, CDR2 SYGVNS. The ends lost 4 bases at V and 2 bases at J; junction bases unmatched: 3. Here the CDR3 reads CASSAGTGGPGNTIYF. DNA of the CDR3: TGTGCCAGCAGTGCCGGGACAGGGGGCCCTGGAAACACCATATATTTT.

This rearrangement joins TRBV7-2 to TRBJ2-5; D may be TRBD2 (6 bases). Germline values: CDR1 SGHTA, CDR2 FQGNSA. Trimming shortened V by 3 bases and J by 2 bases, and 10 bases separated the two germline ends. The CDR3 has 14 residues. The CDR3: CASSLAGTQETQYF. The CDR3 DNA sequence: TGTGCCAGCAGCTTGGCGGGGACTCAAGAGACCCAGTACTTC. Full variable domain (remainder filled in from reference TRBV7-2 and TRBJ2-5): GAGVSQSPSNKVTEKGKDVELRCDPISGHTALYWYRQSLGQGLEFLIYFQGNSAPDKSGLPSDRFSAERTGGSVSTLTIQRTQQEDSAVYLCASSLAGTQETQYFGPGTRLLVL.

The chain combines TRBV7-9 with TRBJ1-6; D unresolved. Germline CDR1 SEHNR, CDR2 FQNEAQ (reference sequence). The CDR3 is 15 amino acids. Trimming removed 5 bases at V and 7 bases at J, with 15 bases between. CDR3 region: CASSPTSDGNSPLHF. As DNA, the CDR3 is TGTGCCAGCAGCCCAACTAGTGACGGAAATTCACCCCTCCACTTT.

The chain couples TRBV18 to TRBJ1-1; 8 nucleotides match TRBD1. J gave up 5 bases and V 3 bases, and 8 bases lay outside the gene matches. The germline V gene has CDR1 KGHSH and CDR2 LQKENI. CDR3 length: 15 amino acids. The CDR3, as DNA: TGTGCCAGCTCACCCCCCGGACAGGGAGGTACTGAAGCTTTCTTT. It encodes CASSPPGQGGTEAFF.

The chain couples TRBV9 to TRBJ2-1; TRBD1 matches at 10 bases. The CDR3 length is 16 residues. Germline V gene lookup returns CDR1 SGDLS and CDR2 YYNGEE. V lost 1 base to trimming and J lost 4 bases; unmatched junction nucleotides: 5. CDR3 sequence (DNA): TGTGCCAGCAGCGTACGGGACAGGGGAACATACAATGAGCAGTTCTTC. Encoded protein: CASSVRDRGTYNEQFF.